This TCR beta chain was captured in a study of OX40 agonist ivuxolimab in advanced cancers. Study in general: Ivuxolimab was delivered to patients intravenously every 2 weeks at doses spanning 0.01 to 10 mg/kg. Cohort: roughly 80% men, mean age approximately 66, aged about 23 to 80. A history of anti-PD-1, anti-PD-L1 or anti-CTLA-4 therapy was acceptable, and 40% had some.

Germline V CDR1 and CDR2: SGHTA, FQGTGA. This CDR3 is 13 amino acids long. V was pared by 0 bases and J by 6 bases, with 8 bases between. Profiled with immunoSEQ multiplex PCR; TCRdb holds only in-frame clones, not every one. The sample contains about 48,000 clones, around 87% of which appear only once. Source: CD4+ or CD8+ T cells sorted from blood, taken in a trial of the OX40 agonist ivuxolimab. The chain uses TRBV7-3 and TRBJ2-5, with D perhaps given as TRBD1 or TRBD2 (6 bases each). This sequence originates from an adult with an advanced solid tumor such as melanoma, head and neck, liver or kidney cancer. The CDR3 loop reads CASSLTGGQTQYF. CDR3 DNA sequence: TGTGCCAGCAGCTTAACAGGGGGGCAGACCCAGTACTTC.